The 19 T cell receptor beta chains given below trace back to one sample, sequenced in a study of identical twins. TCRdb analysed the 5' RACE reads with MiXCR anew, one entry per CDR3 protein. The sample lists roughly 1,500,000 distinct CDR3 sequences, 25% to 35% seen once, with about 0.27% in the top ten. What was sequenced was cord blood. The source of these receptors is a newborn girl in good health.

The CDR3 DNA follows: TGTGCCTCGACAGGGGTCCAGAACACTGAAGCTTTCTTT. Encoded protein: CASTGVQNTEAFF. The chain links TRBV10-3 to TRBJ1-1, with TRBD1 matching 8 bases. Germline values: CDR1 ENHRY, CDR2 SYGVKD. The CDR3 extends over 13 amino acids. With V trimmed by 11 bases and J by 1 base, 6 bases remained unmatched.

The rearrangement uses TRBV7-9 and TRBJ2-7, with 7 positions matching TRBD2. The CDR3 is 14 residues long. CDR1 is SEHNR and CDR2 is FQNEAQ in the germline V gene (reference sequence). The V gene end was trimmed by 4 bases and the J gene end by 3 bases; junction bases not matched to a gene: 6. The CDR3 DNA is TGTGCCAGCAGCTCGCGGGAGTCCCTCTACGAGCAGTACTTC. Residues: CASSSRESLYEQYF.

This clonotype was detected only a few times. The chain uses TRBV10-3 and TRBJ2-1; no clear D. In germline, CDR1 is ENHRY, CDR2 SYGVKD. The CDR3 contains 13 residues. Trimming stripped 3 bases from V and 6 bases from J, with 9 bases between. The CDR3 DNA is TGTGCCATCAGTGACCGACGGTCCAATGAGCAGTTCTTC. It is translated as CAISDRRSNEQFF.

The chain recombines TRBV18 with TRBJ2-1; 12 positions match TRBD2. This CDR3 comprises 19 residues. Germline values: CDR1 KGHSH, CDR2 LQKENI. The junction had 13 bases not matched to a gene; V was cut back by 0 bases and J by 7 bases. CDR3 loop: CASSPPASGRARGWNEQFF. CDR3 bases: TGTGCCAGCTCACCACCGGCTAGCGGGAGGGCCCGTGGCTGGAATGAGCAGTTCTTC.

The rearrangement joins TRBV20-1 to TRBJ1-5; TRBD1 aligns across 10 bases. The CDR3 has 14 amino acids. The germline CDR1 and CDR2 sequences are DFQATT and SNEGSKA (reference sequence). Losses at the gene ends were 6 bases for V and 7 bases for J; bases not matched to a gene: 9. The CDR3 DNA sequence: TGCAGTGCCGATGACAGGGGGCGAGGACAGCCCCAGCATTTT. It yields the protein CSADDRGRGQPQHF.

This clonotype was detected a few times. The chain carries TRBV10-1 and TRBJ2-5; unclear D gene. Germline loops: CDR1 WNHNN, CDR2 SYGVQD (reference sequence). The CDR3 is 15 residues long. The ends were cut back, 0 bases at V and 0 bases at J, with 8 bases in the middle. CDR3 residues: CASSESTKYQETQYF. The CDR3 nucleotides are TGCGCCAGCAGTGAGTCCACCAAGTACCAAGAGACCCAGTACTTC.

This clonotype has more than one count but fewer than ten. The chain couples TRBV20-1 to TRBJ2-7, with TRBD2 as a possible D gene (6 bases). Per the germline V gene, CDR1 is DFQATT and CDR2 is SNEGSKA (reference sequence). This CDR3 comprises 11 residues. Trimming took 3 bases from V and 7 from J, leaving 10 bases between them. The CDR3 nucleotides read TGCAGTGCTAGGCTAGCGTGGGAGCAGTACTTC. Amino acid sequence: CSARLAWEQYF.

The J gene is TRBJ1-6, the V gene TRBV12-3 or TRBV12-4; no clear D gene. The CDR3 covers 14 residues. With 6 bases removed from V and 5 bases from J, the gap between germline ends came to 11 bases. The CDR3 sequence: CASRKLSNNSPLHF. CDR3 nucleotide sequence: TGTGCCAGCAGAAAACTCAGTAATAATTCACCCCTCCACTTT.

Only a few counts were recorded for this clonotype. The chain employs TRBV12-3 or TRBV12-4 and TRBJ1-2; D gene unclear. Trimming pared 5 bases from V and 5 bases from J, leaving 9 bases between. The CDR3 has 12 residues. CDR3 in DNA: TGTGCCAGCAGTACCAGGATTTATGGCTACACCTTC. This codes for CASSTRIYGYTF.

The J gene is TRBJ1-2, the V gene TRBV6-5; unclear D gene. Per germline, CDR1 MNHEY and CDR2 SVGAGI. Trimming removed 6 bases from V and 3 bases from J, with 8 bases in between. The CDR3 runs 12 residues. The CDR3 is CASSGDDYGYTF. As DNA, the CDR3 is TGTGCCAGCAGCGGGGATGACTATGGCTACACCTTC.

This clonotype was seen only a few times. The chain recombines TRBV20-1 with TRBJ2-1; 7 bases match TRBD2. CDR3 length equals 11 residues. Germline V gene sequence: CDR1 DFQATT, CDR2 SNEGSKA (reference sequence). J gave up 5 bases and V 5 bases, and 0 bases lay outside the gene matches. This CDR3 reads CSAGTNNEQFF. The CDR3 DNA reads TGCAGTGCTGGGACTAACAATGAGCAGTTCTTC.

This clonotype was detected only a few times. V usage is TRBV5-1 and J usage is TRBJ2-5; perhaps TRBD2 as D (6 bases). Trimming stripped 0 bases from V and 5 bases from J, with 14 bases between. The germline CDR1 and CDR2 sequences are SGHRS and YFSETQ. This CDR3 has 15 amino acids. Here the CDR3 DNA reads TGCGCCAGCAGCTTGGGGGGACTGACTGAGGAGACCCAGTACTTC. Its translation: CASSLGGLTEETQYF.

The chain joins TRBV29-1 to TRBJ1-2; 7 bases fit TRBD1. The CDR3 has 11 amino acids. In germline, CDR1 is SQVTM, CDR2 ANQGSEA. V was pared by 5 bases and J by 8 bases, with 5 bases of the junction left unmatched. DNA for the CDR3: TGCAGCGTTCAGGGGGTGGAGGGCTACACCTTC. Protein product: CSVQGVEGYTF.

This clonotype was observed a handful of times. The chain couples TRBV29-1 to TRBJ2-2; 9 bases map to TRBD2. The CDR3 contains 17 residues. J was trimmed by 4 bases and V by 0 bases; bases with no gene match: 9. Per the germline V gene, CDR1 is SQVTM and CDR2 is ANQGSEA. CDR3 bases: TGCAGCGTTGAAGATAGAGTTAGCGGGGGTAGCACCGGGGAGCTGTTTTTT. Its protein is CSVEDRVSGGSTGELFF.

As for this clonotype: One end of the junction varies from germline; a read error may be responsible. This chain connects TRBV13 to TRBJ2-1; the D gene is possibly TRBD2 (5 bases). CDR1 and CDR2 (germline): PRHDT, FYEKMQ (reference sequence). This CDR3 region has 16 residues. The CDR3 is CASSLGPPGSYNEQVF. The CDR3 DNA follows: TGTGCCAGCAGCTTAGGCCCACCGGGAAGCTACAATGAGCAGGTCTTC.

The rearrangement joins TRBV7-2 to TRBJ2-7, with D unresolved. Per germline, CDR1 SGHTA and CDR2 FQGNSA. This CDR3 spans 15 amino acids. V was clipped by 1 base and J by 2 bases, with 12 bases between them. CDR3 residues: CASSLEVVGPYEQYF. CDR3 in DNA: TGTGCCAGCAGCTTAGAGGTGGTGGGTCCCTACGAGCAGTACTTC.

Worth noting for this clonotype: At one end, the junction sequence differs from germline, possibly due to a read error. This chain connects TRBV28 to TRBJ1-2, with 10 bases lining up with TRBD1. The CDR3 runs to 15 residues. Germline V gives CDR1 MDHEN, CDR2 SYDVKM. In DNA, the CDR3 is TGTGCCTGCAGTCTAGCCGGGACAGGGGATTATGGCTACACCTTC. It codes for CACSLAGTGDYGYTF.

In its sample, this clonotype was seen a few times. As DNA, the CDR3 is TGTGCCAGCAGCGTAGAGGTCCGACAGGGAGGAGGGACGTATCGCTACACCTTC. It translates to CASSVEVRQGGGTYRYTF. This chain joins TRBV9 and TRBJ1-2, with 7 bases fitting TRBD1. The ends lost 0 bases at V and 9 bases at J; junction bases unmatched: 20. The CDR3 has 18 amino acids. The V gene's germline CDR1 is SGDLS and CDR2 YYNGEE.

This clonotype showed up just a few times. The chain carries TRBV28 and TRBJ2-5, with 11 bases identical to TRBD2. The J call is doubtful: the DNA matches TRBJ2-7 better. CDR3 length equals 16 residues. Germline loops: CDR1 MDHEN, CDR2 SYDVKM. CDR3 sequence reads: CASSFHTSGSPREQYF. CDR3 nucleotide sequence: TGTGCCAGCAGTTTTCACACTAGCGGGAGTCCCCGCGAGCAGTACTTC.